These 14 T cell receptor beta chains were all obtained from the same sample, sequenced in a study of blood T cell repertoires in COVID-19. Generated by immunoSEQ multiplex PCR, the TCRdb table keeps only in-frame clones and is missing some. The sample lists roughly 40,000 clones; 80% were seen once. Sequenced material: peripheral blood. These receptors all stem from a man between 65 and 85 years old with acute or convalescent COVID-19.

This sequence joins TRBV10-3 and TRBJ2-7; D perhaps matches TRBD2 (6 bases). The CDR3 sequence is 14 residues long. Germline V gene lookup returns CDR1 ENHRY and CDR2 SYGVKD. The V and J ends lost 5 bases and 2 bases respectively, with 13 bases between them. The CDR3 loop reads CAISPSVTTYEQYF. DNA of the CDR3: TGTGCCATCAGTCCTAGCGTGACTACCTACGAGCAGTACTTC.

V gene TRBV28 combines with J gene TRBJ2-5; TRBD1 is a possible D gene (6 bases). This CDR3 is 15 amino acids long. In germline, CDR1 is MDHEN, CDR2 SYDVKM. The V and J ends lost 3 bases and 2 bases respectively, with 13 bases between them. CDR3 amino acids: CASSLSGVVQETQYF. The CDR3, as DNA: TGTGCCAGCAGTTTGTCAGGGGTCGTACAAGAGACCCAGTACTTC. Supplemented by reference TRBV28 and TRBJ2-5, the full variable domain reads DVKVTQSSRYLVKRTGEKVFLECVQDMDHENMFWYRQDPGLGLRLIYFSYDVKMKEKGDIPEGYSVSREKKERFSLILESASTNQTSMYLCASSLSGVVQETQYFGPGTRLLVL.

The V call is TRBV5-1, the J call TRBJ2-3; TRBD1 aligns across 12 bases. Trimming removed 4 bases from V and 2 bases from J; junction bases left unmatched: 14. The CDR3 has 19 residues. From germline, CDR1 is SGHRS and CDR2 YFSETQ. The CDR3 DNA sequence: TGCGCCAGCAGCCCGGGACAGGGGGCGATTTTTCGAGACACAGATACGCAGTATTTT. This codes for CASSPGQGAIFRDTDTQYF. Full variable domain (outside the CDR3, taken from reference TRBV5-1 and TRBJ2-3): KAGVTQTPRYLIKTRGQQVTLSCSPISGHRSVSWYQQTPGQGLQFLFEYFSETQRNKGNFPGRFSGRQFSNSRSEMNVSTLELGDSALYLCASSPGQGAIFRDTDTQYFGPGTRLTVL.

V and J are TRBV9 and TRBJ2-1, with TRBD2 matching over 10 bases. This CDR3 has 18 residues. CDR1 SGDLS and CDR2 YYNGEE come from the germline V gene. Trimming removed 0 bases from V and 3 bases from J; junction bases left unmatched: 9. The CDR3: CASSVEVSGGPRYNEQFF. The CDR3 DNA reads TGTGCCAGCAGCGTAGAGGTTAGCGGGGGGCCCCGCTACAATGAGCAGTTCTTC.

The chain uses TRBV7-9 and TRBJ1-1; the D gene is possibly TRBD1 (5 bases). Germline V gives CDR1 SEHNR, CDR2 FQNEAQ (reference sequence). The CDR3 is made up of 13 amino acids. The CDR3 region has the DNA TGTGCAGTGGCCCGGGGGGTCACCACTGAAGCTTTCTTT. Protein sequence: CAVARGVTTEAFF.

V gene TRBV3-1 (or the pseudogene TRBV3-2) combines with J gene TRBJ1-6; 9 nucleotides align to TRBD1. CDR1 and CDR2 (germline): LGHDT, YNNKEL (reference sequence). J was trimmed by 9 bases and V by 4 bases; bases with no gene match: 7. CDR3 size: 15 residues. CDR3 in amino acids: CASSPATGGSSPLHF. In DNA, the CDR3 is TGTGCCAGCAGCCCTGCGACAGGGGGAAGTTCACCCCTCCACTTT.

The chain links TRBV27 to TRBJ1-2, with D maybe TRBD1 (5 bases). CDR3 length: 13 residues. The ends were cut back, 5 bases at V and 2 bases at J, with 9 bases in the middle. CDR1 is MNHEY, CDR2 SMNVEV, per germline (reference sequence). The CDR3 nucleotides read TGTGCCAGCAGTCTGAGACAGAACTATGGCTACACCTTC. Its translation is CASSLRQNYGYTF.

The rearrangement links TRBV6-5 to TRBJ1-4, with 8 positions matching TRBD1. The CDR3 is 13 residues long. With 9 bases clipped from V and 8 bases from J, the junction kept 8 bases outside the gene matches. Germline lookup yields CDR1 MNHEY and CDR2 SVGAGI. The CDR3 DNA follows: TGTGCCAGTAAAACAGGGGGAGAAGAAAAACTGTTTTTT. This codes for CASKTGGEEKLFF.

The chain combines TRBV3-1 (or the pseudogene TRBV3-2) with TRBJ2-7, with TRBD2 as a possible D gene (6 bases). This CDR3 is 14 amino acids long. V lost 1 base to trimming and J lost 6 bases, with 13 bases between them. CDR1 and CDR2 (germline): LGHDT, YNNKEL (reference sequence). The CDR3 DNA sequence: TGTGCCAGCAGCCAAGGGTGGGGAGGTTCCGAGCAGTACTTC. It codes for CASSQGWGGSEQYF.

The gene calls are TRBV6-5 and TRBJ2-2; 9 nucleotides agree with TRBD1. Germline trimming cut 6 bases from V and 6 bases from J; bases unmatched to any gene: 8. The V gene's germline CDR1 is MNHEY and CDR2 SVGAGI. CDR3 length: 15 residues. In nucleotides, the CDR3 is TGTGCCAGCAGAACCGGGACAGGGAGGGCCGGGGAGCTGTTTTTT. Protein sequence: CASRTGTGRAGELFF.

The chain combines TRBV30 with TRBJ1-1; no firm D call. CDR1 and CDR2 from the germline V gene are GTSNPN and SVGIG (reference sequence). There are 14 residues in the CDR3. The V end was cut by 3 bases, the J end by 1 base, with 12 bases between. The CDR3 DNA follows: TGTGCCTGGAGCCAGACATTGTCGAACACTGAAGCTTTCTTT. It codes for CAWSQTLSNTEAFF.

In this sample, this clone turned up a few times. This chain connects TRBV7-3 to TRBJ1-2; TRBD1 matches 10 bases. Germline V gene data show CDR1 as SGHTA and CDR2 as FQGTGA. There are 14 residues in the CDR3. V shed 8 bases, J shed 9 bases, and the junction held 12 bases outside the gene matches. The CDR3 here is CASRAGTGALSYTF. CDR3 coding DNA: TGTGCCAGCCGAGCCGGGACAGGGGCGCTTAGCTACACCTTC.

Only a few counts were recorded for this clone. Within the sample, other DNA sequences also encode this same CDR3. The rearrangement uses TRBV4-2 and TRBJ2-7; TRBD2 aligns across 7 bases. Trimming removed 0 bases from V and 0 bases from J; junction bases left unmatched: 2. The CDR3 is made up of 15 amino acids. In germline, CDR1 is LGHNA, CDR2 YNFKEQ. Here the CDR3 reads CASSQESGGSYEQYF. The CDR3 nucleotides read TGTGCCAGCAGCCAAGAGTCGGGGGGCTCCTACGAGCAGTACTTC.

The J gene is TRBJ2-5, the V gene TRBV6-5; 13 nucleotides agree with TRBD2. The V and J ends lost 10 bases and 2 bases, in that order; junction bases with no gene match: 4. CDR1 is MNHEY and CDR2 is SVGAGI in the germline V gene. CDR3 length: 14 residues. The DNA of the CDR3 is TGTGCCACCCGACTAGCGGGGGGTCAAGAGACCCAGTACTTC. Translated, it gives CATRLAGGQETQYF.